The TCR beta chain described here comes from a study of shared clonotypes between healthy human individuals (dated by TCRdb to 2020 to 2022). With regard to the full study: Three men and a couple of women, aged 18 to 49 years, made up the cohort. For each donor, CD4 naive and CD4 memory were each given three plates, CD8 naive was given two plates, and CD8 memory was given one plate. To estimate repertoire size and how much clonotypes are shared between individuals, the study performed deep sequencing of blood TCR repertoires from a few healthy adults. To increase sequencing depth and limit assay-specific biases, TCR repertoire library preparation and sequencing were carried out by different laboratories using diverse techniques. Between about 0.9 and 10 billion PBMCs per donor were obtained by leukapheresis.

Healthy HIV-negative adults with no recently reported acute infections or vaccinations were included as donors. Every donor was a Caucasian adult living in Nashville, Tennessee, USA. CD4+ T cells were enriched through magnetic negative selection, after which naive cells were positively selected on CD45RA and the remaining negative fraction served as the memory subset. Blood was collected by leukapheresis, and PBMCs were isolated by Ficoll-Histopaque density gradient centrifugation and then cryopreserved in liquid nitrogen vapor phase. Purity and quantity of every magnetically sorted T cell population were checked by analytical flow cytometry. Genomic DNA was isolated from every sorted fraction and measured by UV absorbance on a Nanodrop 2000c. Here is what the overall study found, with its caveats: Across a few donors, 4.5% to 6.5% of naive CD4, 3% to 4% of naive CD8, 2% to 2.5% of memory CD4, and around 0.4% of memory CD8 clonotypes were shared. Sampling was limited to blood, and TCR repertoires in tissue likely differ from TCR repertoires in blood. Naive subsets generally had larger estimated clonotype richness than memory subsets did. Pairwise subsampling led to the expectation that sequencing depth would affect the degree of clonotype sharing among donors. Rarefaction of sorted-subset datasets indicated incomplete sequencing despite the large sequencing depth. The small number of donors limited the genetic and exposure-history diversity represented. Clonotypes shared by all four sorted-subset donors showed higher generation probabilities than non-shared clonotypes.

A remark on this clone: Its specific antigen is unknown. Nothing much larger sits one base from this clone, and base qualities are not available.

Using the deep immunoSEQ assay, TCR CDR3 regions were amplified from genomic DNA by multiplex PCR. Genomic DNA extracted from each cell subset was distributed evenly over all wells of several immunoSEQ 96-well plates, and each plate served as one replicate. For sorted subsets, each replicate PCR was loaded with 150 to 250 ng genomic DNA, equivalent to about 33,000 T cell genomes. The purified libraries were quantified using a Qubit 3.0 fluorometer, sized with a Bioanalyzer 2100, and then quantified again using the KAPA Library Quantification kit. Each immunoSEQ 96-well plate was sequenced on its own single-read 150-cycle Illumina NextSeq 550 flow cell. The source study handled its data this way. Because the immunoSEQ output included only junctional sequences and no quality scores, the filtering could not be the same as the filtering used for full-length reads. Sequences were annotated with PyIR, a Python wrapper for IgBLAST v1.9, and V/J genes and CDR3 were assigned using IMGT germline references. Reads were removed for weak V/J assignments (E-value above 1e-6), missing CDR3, stop codons, out-of-frame junctions, or ambiguous translated residues. V3J clonotypes were defined by identical inferred V gene, J gene, and CDR3 amino acid sequence. Percentage overlap between repertoires was computed as shared unique clonotypes divided by the size of the smaller repertoire. Repertoire richness was assessed with RTK rarefaction, the Chao1 estimator, and Recon v2.1 estimates of unobserved clonotypes. Generation probabilities were computed with OLGA for all TCRbeta clonotypes obtained by the gDNA method from several donors. TCRdb took this table from immuneACCESS and kept in-frame rearrangements with V and J called. Such tables lack part of the clones; where checked against another copy, unresolved V genes explain under half of the gap, and the rest is unexplained. V and J calls and clone size are as listed in that table; D and trimming were resolved from the DNA. The sample profile shows roughly 2,300,000 clones; about 90% of them were found once. The ten biggest clones cover 0.37% of the sample.

The CDR3 has 14 amino acids, counting the end cysteine and phenylalanine. CDR3 DNA is the only sequence kept; it has 42 bases, read in frame from the first base. At the junction V is shortened by 3 bases and J by 9 bases; bases outside the gene matches: 8. From the germline V gene, CDR1 is KGHSH and CDR2 is LQKENI. The sequencing sample was made of naive CD4+ T cells from PBMCs. The meaning of the sample's cell subset or site label: CD45RA+ positively selected. The receptor was isolated from a man aged 18 to 30 in good health. Some clones in this sample may be carry-over from other donors' samples. The chain couples TRBV18 to TRBJ2-1; TRBD1 matches 7 bases in the middle. The DNA sequence follows: TGTGCCAGCTCACCGACAGGGAAGGAGAGTGAGCAGTTCTTC. Translated, it reads CASSPTGKESEQFF. The full variable domain, with segments outside the CDR3 supplied by the reference TRBV18 and TRBJ2-1 proteins, appears as NAGVMQNPRHLVRRRGQEARLRCSPMKGHSHVYWYRQLPEEGLKFMVYLQKENIIDESGMPKERFSAEFPKEGPSILRIQQVVRGDSAAYFCASSPTGKESEQFFGPGTRLTVL.